This T cell receptor beta chain was captured by sequencing in a study of T-cell reconstitution after alpha-beta-depleted transplantation in children. It was with unique molecular identifiers that the TCRbeta library was prepared. Each CDR3 protein gets one entry after TCRdb re-called the PCR reads with MiXCR. The sample consists of 400,000 to 450,000 distinct CDR3 sequences, around two fifths of them appearing once. This clonotype has ten or more counts. The material was PBMCs, obtained before TCRalphabeta/CD19-depleted stem cell transplant. This receptor was identified in a girl aged 2 to 9 with aplastic anemia, due to receive a stem cell transplant.

CDR3 residues: CSVTYPGTEAFF. The DNA of the CDR3 is TGCAGCGTGACTTATCCGGGGACTGAAGCTTTCTTT. The V and J genes are TRBV29-1 and TRBJ1-1; D remains ambiguous. Germline CDR1 reads SQVTM; CDR2 reads ANQGSEA. CDR3 length: 12 residues. V shed 6 bases and J shed 5 bases, with 13 bases lying between them.